This passage covers 7 T cell receptor beta chains from one sample sequenced in a study of early T cells in non-severe SARS-CoV-2 infection. TCRdb re-analysed the 5' RACE reads in MiXCR, keeping a single row per CDR3 protein. The repertoire has 60,000 or so distinct CDR3 sequences, around an eighth of them found once; the top ten carry around 4.6%. The sequenced sample consisted of whole blood. Receptors were obtained from an adult who was a healthcare worker with PCR-confirmed SARS-CoV-2 infection or an uninfected control (not recorded which).

The CDR3 loop is CASSYLLNPQYF. Here the CDR3 DNA reads TGTGCCAGCAGTTACCTTCTGAATCCGCAGTATTTT. The chain employs TRBV6-2 or TRBV6-3 and TRBJ2-3; no definite D call. The CDR3 length is 12 residues. V lost 2 bases to trimming and J lost 10 bases, with 10 bases between them. Germline values: CDR1 MNHEY, CDR2 SVGEGT.

This clonotype occurred a few times. In DNA form, the CDR3 reads TGTGCCAGCAGTGAACAGGGGAGGGTCACTGAAGCTTTCTTT. Protein sequence: CASSEQGRVTEAFF. This rearrangement joins TRBV6-2 or TRBV6-3 to TRBJ1-1; 7 bases are a match to TRBD1. Trimming at V came to 5 bases and at J to 4 bases, leaving 7 bases not matched to a gene. Germline V gives CDR1 MNHEY, CDR2 SVGEGT. The CDR3 contains 14 residues.

This clonotype was observed many times. This sequence joins TRBV4-2 and TRBJ2-1; 10 positions match TRBD2. Per the germline V gene, CDR1 is LGHNA and CDR2 is YNFKEQ. Trimming removed 0 bases from V and 4 bases from J; junction bases left unmatched: 3. This CDR3 is 16 amino acids long. CDR3 loop: CASSQELAGGYNEQFF. The CDR3 coding sequence is TGTGCCAGCAGCCAAGAATTAGCGGGGGGTTACAATGAGCAGTTCTTC.

This clonotype was counted many times. V usage is TRBV6-2 or TRBV6-3 and J usage is TRBJ2-2; D uncertain. This CDR3 spans 15 amino acids. The ends were cut back, 0 bases at V and 4 bases at J, with 9 bases in the middle. Germline V CDR1 and CDR2: MNHEY, SVGEGT. CDR3 nucleotides: TGTGCCAGCAGTTACTCTGGGTCGGGCACCGGGGAGCTGTTTTTT. This sequence encodes CASSYSGSGTGELFF.

At least ten counts were recorded for this clonotype. This chain connects TRBV3-1 to TRBJ2-1; 11 positions match TRBD2. Losses at the gene ends were 10 bases for V and 9 bases for J; bases not matched to a gene: 8. This CDR3 has 13 amino acids. Germline assignment: CDR1 LGHDT and CDR2 YNNKEL (reference sequence). The CDR3 region has the DNA TGTGCCACCTCTACTAGCGGGAGTGGTGAGCAGTTCTTC. It translates to CATSTSGSGEQFF.

The table lists this clonotype with a few counts. The chain uses TRBV6-2 or TRBV6-3 and TRBJ2-5, with D possibly being TRBD1 (5 bases). Trimming left V 6 bases short and J 0 bases short, with 14 bases between. Germline CDR1 reads MNHEY; CDR2 reads SVGEGT. There are 15 residues in the CDR3. CDR3 loop: CASSRSQVNQETQYF. The CDR3, as DNA: TGTGCCAGCAGCCGATCACAGGTGAACCAAGAGACCCAGTACTTC.

This clonotype was counted only a few times. This chain joins TRBV19 and TRBJ1-2; D is unresolved. Looked up from germline, CDR1 is LNHDA and CDR2 is SQIVND (reference sequence). CDR3 length: 13 amino acids. Trimming took 6 bases from V and 8 from J, leaving 16 bases between them. CDR3 nucleotide sequence: TGTGCCAGTAGGGACTTGAGAGCTTACGGCTACACCTTC. The encoded protein is CASRDLRAYGYTF.